This T cell receptor (beta chain) emerged from a study of blood T cell repertoires in COVID-19. Study information: The analysed material was cDNA or gDNA that came from T cells, B-cell-depleted T cells, or PBMCs.

This CDR3 has 11 amino acids. Germline assignment: CDR1 SGHAT and CDR2 FQNNGV. V was cut by 3 bases and J by 6 bases, with 5 bases left in between. In the original workflow: By means of reference gene primer amplification, nucleated cell counts were estimated. TCRdb keeps only in-frame clones here, not all; method: immunoSEQ multiplex PCR. D and trimming were read from the DNA, whereas the V and J calls and clone size are those reported in that table. The sample consists of 90,000 or so clones, 75% to 90% of them appearing once. This TCR was sampled from an elderly man with acute or convalescent COVID-19. Input material: peripheral blood. This chain connects TRBV11-2 to TRBJ1-2; D not resolved. The CDR3 spells CASSFLDGYTF. Written as DNA, the CDR3 is TGTGCCAGCAGCTTTCTCGATGGCTACACCTTC.